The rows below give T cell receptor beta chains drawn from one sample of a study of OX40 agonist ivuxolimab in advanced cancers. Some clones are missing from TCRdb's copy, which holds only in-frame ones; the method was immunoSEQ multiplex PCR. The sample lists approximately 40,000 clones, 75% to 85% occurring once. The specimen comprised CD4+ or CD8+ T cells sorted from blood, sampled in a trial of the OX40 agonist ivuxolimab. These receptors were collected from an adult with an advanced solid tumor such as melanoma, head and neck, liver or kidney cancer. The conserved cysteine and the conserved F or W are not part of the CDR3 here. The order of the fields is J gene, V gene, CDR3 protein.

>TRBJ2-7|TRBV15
ATSSSGGRTYEQY
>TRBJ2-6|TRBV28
ASLSSGANVLT
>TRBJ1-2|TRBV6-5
AARGSPIYSGYT
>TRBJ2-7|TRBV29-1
SVLGGSYEQY
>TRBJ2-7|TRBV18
ASSPLGPGTGEEEQY
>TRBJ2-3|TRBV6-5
ASGDPAGSTDTQY
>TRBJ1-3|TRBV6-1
ASSEDLAAVNTIY
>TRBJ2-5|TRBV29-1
SVQDRGQTQY
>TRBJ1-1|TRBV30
AWSGRTQHGGAF
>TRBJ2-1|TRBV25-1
ASSDGGTRVEQF
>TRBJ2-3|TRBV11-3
ASSLQVKDTQY
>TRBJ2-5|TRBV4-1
ASSPGTGTAETQY
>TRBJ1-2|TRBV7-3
ASSLIRGPNLYGYT
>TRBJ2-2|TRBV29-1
SVVPGTTGTGELF
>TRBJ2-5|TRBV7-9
ASSRSGMGGGSETQY
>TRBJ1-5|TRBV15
ATSSGRYQPQH
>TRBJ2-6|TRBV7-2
ASASGAVGANVLT